This TCR beta chain appears in the sequencing data of a study of blood T cell repertoires in COVID-19 (dated by TCRdb to 2020 to 2021). Study-level background: Collaborator samples came from the United States, Italy and Spain and covered acute and convalescent phases of COVID-19. The material from the prospective study consisted of cDNA or gDNA derived from T cells, B-cell-depleted T cells, or PBMCs. Subjects who had been exposed to COVID-19, were actively infected with it, or had recovered from it provided the deeply sampled blood TCRbeta repertoires that made up the dataset. The repertoires were made available in a free public database intended to serve as a resource for research on the immune response to SARS-CoV-2. The samples were drawn from two sources: the first 160 participants of the ongoing ImmuneRACE study, and 950 to 1,500 subjects contributed by 6 global collaborators. The sample metadata nearly always contained a de-identified subject ID, COVID-19 status, age in years and sex. HLA class I and class II types, where available, came from metadata supplied by the sample provider rather than from assay-based typing.

What the authors observed across the whole study: How much clinical and demographic metadata was included differed by source and by participant, and the metadata was provided uncurated.

The CDR3 runs 19 residues from the cysteine to the phenylalanine. Only the CDR3 part of the read is kept: 57 bases, read in frame from the first base. Trimming takes 0 bases off V and 2 bases off J; junction bases not matched to a gene: 8. According to the germline V gene, CDR1 reads MNHEY and CDR2 reads SVGEGT. Enrolling through a virtual design, the prospective study's participants ranged in age from roughly 18 to 100 years and lived across roughly 23 United States geographic areas. In the prospective study, participants were assigned to cohorts based on the clinical history participants reported in a screening survey and a study questionnaire. In the prospective study, whole blood, serum and a nasopharyngeal or oropharyngeal swab were collected from each participant by mobile phlebotomists. Over a roughly 2-month period, participants in the prospective study had the option of providing additional blood draws and questionnaires. Before DNA extraction, blood samples from the prospective study were shipped at room temperature or frozen.

Of note for this clone: Its antigen is currently not known. No base-level quality is on record; no much larger clone is a single base apart.

TCRbeta CDR3 regions were amplified from genomic DNA using the immunoSEQ Assay, a bias-controlled multiplex PCR. Under the source paper's analysis protocol: Nucleated cell counts per sample were estimated from amplification of reference gene primers within the assay. Sequence reads were collapsed and filtered to measure the absolute abundance of every unique TCRbeta CDR3 rearrangement. Productive Simpson clonality was computed per sample as the square root of Simpson's diversity index over productive rearrangements. Here the immuneACCESS table is served through TCRdb, limited to in-frame sequences with V and J called. Missing clones are a known gap in these copies; in checked studies unresolved V genes cover under half, and the rest lacks a known reason. V and J calls and clone size are copied from that table; D and trimming were computed from the DNA. In this sample the table shows a few hundred thousand clones, 86% of which occur a single time. Roughly 4.2% of the sample is in the top ten clones.

This clonotype was sampled from a woman between 35 and 50 years old with acute COVID-19. Sequences were obtained from PBMCs or T cells enriched from blood (not recorded which). The rearranged segments are TRBV6-2 or TRBV6-3 and TRBJ1-5, and TRBD1 matches 12 of the central bases. The CDR3 reads CASSYSLGQGAGGNQPQHF. DNA sequence: TGTGCCAGCAGTTACTCCTTGGGACAGGGGGCGGGAGGCAATCAGCCCCAGCATTTT.